Each of the 15 T cell receptor beta chains below was sequenced from the same sample in a study of T cells in Graves' hyperthyroidism and ophthalmopathy. The CDR3 regions of TCR beta were amplified from RNA transcripts. First-round RT-PCR targeting the TCR CDR3 was performed with the HTBI primer set. A single record per CDR3 protein comes from TCRdb applying MiXCR to the multiplex PCR reads. The sample has around 33,000 distinct CDR3 sequences; less than 50% are singletons. Sample: blood. The source of these receptors is a woman aged 45-65 years with Graves' hyperthyroidism that later progressed to Graves' ophthalmopathy.

This clonotype has ten or more counts. The chain carries TRBV6-2 or TRBV6-3 and TRBJ1-5; no clear D. Germline V gene sequence: CDR1 MNHEY, CDR2 SVGEGT. The CDR3 covers 14 residues. Trimming cost V 2 bases and J 6 bases, with 11 bases left between them. CDR3 DNA sequence: TGTGCCAGCAGTTACGGAGGGTATCTTCAGCCCCAGCATTTT. The encoded protein is CASSYGGYLQPQHF.

By its share, this clonotype is medium-sized. This chain joins TRBV7-2 and TRBJ2-7, with 9 positions matching TRBD1. This CDR3 is 14 amino acids long. Germline CDR1 and CDR2: SGHTA and FQGNSA. J gave up 4 bases and V 3 bases, and 4 bases lay outside the gene matches. DNA for the CDR3: TGTGCCAGCAGCTTTGGGACAGGGCAGTACGAGCAGTACTTC. Translation gives CASSFGTGQYEQYF.

The chain combines TRBV24-1 with TRBJ2-7; 9 bases match TRBD1. Germline V gene lookup returns CDR1 KGHDR and CDR2 SFDVKD. Unmatched junction bases numbered 10, after V lost 11 bases and J lost 6 bases. CDR3 length: 13 residues. CDR3 sequence: CARCRGQGLEQYF. The DNA for the CDR3 is TGTGCCAGATGCCGGGGACAGGGTCTCGAGCAGTACTTC.

On this clonotype: One end of the junction does not line up with germline, which may come from a read error. In DNA, the CDR3 is TGTGCCAGCAGCCCTACGAGCTCCTACGAGCAGTGCTTC. It encodes CASSPTSSYEQCF. The chain joins TRBV7-2 to TRBJ2-7; D remains unclear. Germline loops: CDR1 SGHTA, CDR2 FQGNSA. The CDR3 runs to 13 residues.

V gene TRBV29-1 combines with J gene TRBJ1-4; 7 positions match TRBD1. V was pared by 3 bases and J by 6 bases, with 7 bases of the junction left unmatched. The CDR3 consists of 14 residues. CDR1 SQVTM and CDR2 ANQGSEA come from the germline V gene. The CDR3 DNA sequence: TGCAGCGTTGAGGCGGGGGACAGATATGAAAAACTGTTTTTT. Protein product: CSVEAGDRYEKLFF. The full variable domain, with the rest looked up from reference TRBV29-1 and TRBJ1-4, is SAVISQKPSRDICQRGTSLTIQCQVDSQVTMMFWYRQQPGQSLTLIATANQGSEATYESGFVIDKFPISRPNLTFSTLTVSNMSPEDSSIYLCSVEAGDRYEKLFFGSGTQLSVL.

The chain carries TRBV20-1 and TRBJ2-1; 11 bases are a match to TRBD2. CDR1 DFQATT and CDR2 SNEGSKA come from the germline V gene (reference sequence). The ends lost 6 bases at V and 2 bases at J; junction bases unmatched: 6. This CDR3 is 15 amino acids long. The CDR3 protein is CSAVTSGATYNEQFF. The CDR3, as DNA: TGCAGTGCGGTGACTAGCGGGGCTACCTACAATGAGCAGTTCTTC.

This clonotype was recorded at least ten times. The chain combines TRBV5-1 with TRBJ2-7; D may correspond to TRBD1 or TRBD2 (5 bases each). The CDR3 loop spans 13 amino acids. The V and J ends lost 0 bases and 6 bases respectively, with 10 bases between them. Germline-derived CDR1 and CDR2 are SGHRS and YFSETQ. The CDR3 loop is CASSLERGGEQYF. In nucleotides, the CDR3 is TGCGCCAGCAGCTTGGAGAGGGGCGGCGAGCAGTACTTC.

The V gene is TRBV29-1, the J gene TRBJ2-3; 11 bases map to TRBD2. Trimming removed 7 bases from V and 11 bases from J; junction bases left unmatched: 14. CDR3 length: 14 amino acids. In germline, CDR1 is SQVTM, CDR2 ANQGSEA. The chain's CDR3 is CSAPSGRTPIEQYF. The CDR3, as DNA: TGCAGCGCCCCTAGCGGGAGGACCCCAATAGAGCAGTATTTT.

This clonotype was recorded many times. The chain recombines TRBV6-2 or TRBV6-3 with TRBJ2-3; 7 bases are shared with TRBD2. The ends lost 2 bases at V and 5 bases at J; junction bases unmatched: 7. Per the germline V gene, CDR1 is MNHEY and CDR2 is SVGEGT. The CDR3 is made up of 15 amino acids. In DNA form, the CDR3 reads TGTGCCAGCAGTTACGCGGCGGGAGTACTAGATACGCAGTATTTT. It is translated as CASSYAAGVLDTQYF.

This clonotype was recorded at least ten times. The chain couples TRBV30 to TRBJ2-5; D remains ambiguous. The CDR3 consists of 10 residues. Trimming pared 4 bases from V and 3 bases from J, leaving 3 bases between. The germline CDR1 and CDR2 sequences are GTSNPN and SVGIG (reference sequence). The CDR3 is CAWKEETQYF. CDR3 DNA: TGTGCCTGGAAGGAAGAGACCCAGTACTTC. Variable domain in full (rest from reference TRBV30 and TRBJ2-5): SQTIHQWPATLVQPVGSPLSLECTVEGTSNPNLYWYRQAAGRGLQLLFYSVGIGQISSEVPQNLSASRPQDRQFILSSKKLLLSDSGFYLCAWKEETQYFGPGTRLLVL.

A word on this clonotype: This CDR3 fails to terminate in the conserved phenylalanine or tryptophan, so it likely reflects a read error. No DNA is shown, since the ends of the CDR3 on it are uncertain; the CDR3 is the one TCRdb lists. V gene TRBV20-1 combines with J gene TRBJ1-6. Germline values: CDR1 DFQATT, CDR2 SNEGSKA (reference sequence). Including both end residues, the CDR3 is 12 amino acids long. This CDR3 reads CSARDRAGSSNY.

This clonotype was counted at least ten times. The chain employs TRBV25-1 and TRBJ2-7; D uncertain. This CDR3 is 10 amino acids long. With 6 bases removed from V and 3 bases from J, the gap between germline ends came to 3 bases. Germline CDR1 is MGHDK and CDR2 is SYGVNS. The CDR3 protein is CASSLYEQYF. DNA for the CDR3: TGTGCCAGCAGCCTCTACGAGCAGTACTTC.

In the case of this clonotype: The conserved final phenylalanine or tryptophan is absent from the CDR3, which likely points to a read error. The rearrangement uses TRBV7-3 and TRBJ2-2; unclear D gene. V was shortened by 1 base and J by 4 bases, with 22 bases between the two germline ends. This CDR3 has 19 amino acids. In germline, CDR1 is SGHTA, CDR2 FQGTGA. CDR3: CASSLKSPAAQTSTGELFY. CDR3 bases: TGTGCCAGCAGCTTAAAATCCCCCGCGGCCCAGACGAGCACCGGGGAGCTGTTTTAT.

The chain uses TRBV20-1 and TRBJ2-1; perhaps TRBD1 as D (6 bases). Germline V CDR1 and CDR2: DFQATT, SNEGSKA (reference sequence). The V and J ends lost 4 bases and 3 bases respectively, with 16 bases between them. This CDR3 is built from 15 residues. The CDR3 protein is CSANHPDSFYNEQFF. DNA of the CDR3: TGCAGTGCTAACCACCCGGACAGCTTCTACAATGAGCAGTTCTTC.

This clonotype was picked up one time. This chain connects TRBV20-1 to TRBJ2-7; D is perhaps TRBD1 or TRBD2 (7 bases each). This CDR3 comprises 15 residues. Germline CDR1 DFQATT, CDR2 SNEGSKA (reference sequence). The V end was cut by 3 bases, the J end by 1 base, with 16 bases between. This CDR3 is CSARGRDSISYEQYF. DNA of the CDR3: TGCAGTGCTAGGGGGAGGGACAGTATATCCTACGAGCAGTACTTC.